A selection of T cell receptor beta chains follows, all from one sample in a study of lymphopenia after photon versus proton radiotherapy. Data came from immunoSEQ multiplex PCR; TCRdb stores just in-frame clones and leaves some out. The sample has tens of thousands of clones, more than 85% seen once; the top ten hold around 15%. The material sequenced was peripheral blood, taken from a patient treated with photon-based radiotherapy. The origin of the receptors is a man aged 55 to 70 with cholangiocarcinoma. Each CDR3 is given with its conserved first and last residue. D genes are given only for firm matches. The size field is filled for only some rows; it gives once, few, many or a size class.

TRBJ2-7	-	TRBV20-1	-	TGCAGTGCTAGGACCTCATACGAGCAGTACTTC	CSARTSYEQYF
TRBJ2-5	TRBD2	TRBV5-6	once	TGTGCCAGCAGCTTTAAACTAGCGGGGCAAGAGACCCAGTACTTC	CASSFKLAGQETQYF
TRBJ2-5	TRBD1	TRBV28	-	TGTGCCAGCAGTAGGGGGCAGGGGAGAGAGACCCAGTACTTC	CASSRGQGRETQYF
TRBJ1-4	-	TRBV5-5	-	TGTGCCAGCAGCTTTTTAGGGACACCTTCAACTAATGAAAAACTGTTTTTT	CASSFLGTPSTNEKLFF
TRBJ2-1	-	TRBV29-1	-	TGCAGCGTTAAGTTAGGGGGTTCGAACAATGAGCAGTTCTTC	CSVKLGGSNNEQFF
TRBJ2-4	TRBD2	TRBV6-5	-	TGTGCCAGCAGTCGGGGGACTACGGCCAAAAACATTCAGTACTTC	CASSRGTTAKNIQYF
TRBJ2-7	-	TRBV15	few	TGTGCCACCAGCTCCAACTACGAGCAGTACTTC	CATSSNYEQYF
TRBJ2-2	-	TRBV12-2	-	TGTGCAAGTCGCCTACCGGGACTGCCGAACACCGGGGAGCTGTTTTTT	CASRLPGLPNTGELFF
TRBJ1-2	-	TRBV4-1	-	TGCGCCAGCAGCCAATGGGTGCGGGACTTTAACTATGGCTACACCTTC	CASSQWVRDFNYGYTF
TRBJ2-5	-	TRBV10-3	-	TGTGCCATCAGTGACAGGAGGAGGGAAGAGACCCAGTACTTC	CAISDRRREETQYF
TRBJ2-5	TRBD1	TRBV25-1	-	TGTGCCAGCAGAGGACAGGGCCTTCAAGAGACCCAGTACTTC	CASRGQGLQETQYF
TRBJ2-3	-	TRBV14	once	TGTGCCAGCAGCCAAACCGTGGATACGCAGTATTTT	CASSQTVDTQYF
TRBJ1-2	-	TRBV9	-	TGTGCCAGCAGCGTAGGGACCCGTGATTCTAACTATGGCTACACCTTC	CASSVGTRDSNYGYTF
TRBJ2-7	TRBD2	TRBV11-2	-	TGTGCCAGCAGCTCGGGACTAGCGGCCACGTACGAGCAGTACTTC	CASSSGLAATYEQYF
TRBJ1-2	TRBD1	TRBV28	once	TGTGCCAGCAGCCGGGGACAGGGTGTAGGTGGCTACACCTTC	CASSRGQGVGGYTF
TRBJ1-5	-	TRBV28	-	TGTGCCAGCAGTTTCCCGAGCCAGTTATATCAGCCCCAGCATTTT	CASSFPSQLYQPQHF
TRBJ2-2	-	TRBV10-3	-	TGTGCCATCAGTGAGTCGAGGGACACCGGGGAGCTGTTTTTT	CAISESRDTGELFF
TRBJ1-1	-	TRBV7-8	-	TGTGCCAGCAGCCCTTGGGGGGCCGACACTGAAGCTTTCTTT	CASSPWGADTEAFF
TRBJ1-4	-	TRBV11-3	-	TGTGCCAGCAGCTTGGGAGGGAATAATGAAAAACTGTTTTTT	CASSLGGNNEKLFF
TRBJ2-5	-	TRBV29-1	-	TGCAGCGTGGGCGGTGGGTGGGTCCAAGAGACCCAGTACTTC	CSVGGGWVQETQYF
TRBJ1-1	-	TRBV4-1	-	TGCGCCAGCAGCCAAGATCCTACGGACGCTGCCTCGGGATCTGAAGCTTTCTTT	CASSQDPTDAASGSEAFF
TRBJ1-1	-	TRBV6-1	-	TGTGCCAGCAAGCAGGGAGTCACTGAAGCTTTCTTT	CASKQGVTEAFF
TRBJ2-1	TRBD2	TRBV14	-	TGTGCCAGCAGCCGTAGTACTAGCGCCGTACCCTGGAATGAGCAGTTCTTC	CASSRSTSAVPWNEQFF
TRBJ2-4	-	TRBV6-1	few	TGTGCCAGCCTGAAAGGGGGGCGCGGGGAAGACATTCAGTACTTC	CASLKGGRGEDIQYF
TRBJ2-2	-	TRBV10-3	-	TGTGCCATCAGTGCCGGACACACCCTCACCGGGGAGCTGTTTTTT	CAISAGHTLTGELFF
TRBJ2-7	TRBD1	TRBV5-5	-	TGTGCCAGCAGCGGATTCCGACAGGGTGGCTACGAGCAGTACTTC	CASSGFRQGGYEQYF